Below, 8 T cell receptor beta chains from the same sample are listed, as sequenced in a study of human thymus T cells (dated by TCRdb to 2018 to 2020). Library method: the immunoSEQ multiplex PCR assay. Here the immuneACCESS table is served through TCRdb, limited to in-frame sequences with V and J called. Missing clones are a known gap in these copies; in checked studies unresolved V genes cover under half, and the rest lacks a known reason. The sample table contains around 45,000 clones; only one count was recorded for around 95% of them. The top ten clones comprise approximately 0.17% of the sample. Sequencing input: blood. The receptors were sampled from a girl less than two years old with a congenital heart defect but otherwise immunologically healthy.

This clone was found a few times. V and J are TRBV10-3 and TRBJ1-2; D gene uncertain. The length of the CDR3 is 13 residues. The germline CDR1 and CDR2 sequences are ENHRY and SYGVKD. V lost 8 bases to trimming and J lost 1 base, with 11 bases between them. Here the CDR3 reads CAIGNSLNYGYTF. The CDR3 nucleotides read TGTGCCATCGGGAACAGCCTTAACTATGGCTACACCTTC.

This chain joins TRBV27 and TRBJ2-3; TRBD2 matches 13 bases. J was trimmed by 4 bases and V by 5 bases; bases with no gene match: 9. From germline, CDR1 is MNHEY and CDR2 SMNVEV (reference sequence). This CDR3 region has 17 residues. The CDR3 is CASSMRTSGSQADTQYF. The CDR3 DNA follows: TGTGCCAGCAGTATGAGGACTAGCGGGAGTCAGGCAGATACGCAGTATTTT.

V is TRBV11-2 and J is TRBJ1-2; possible D gene TRBD1, 5 bases. V lost 2 bases to trimming and J lost 3 bases, with 22 bases between them. CDR3 size: 18 residues. Germline CDR1 is SGHAT and CDR2 is FQNNGV. In DNA form, the CDR3 reads TGTGCCAGCAGCTTACGCGGCGAAGGGGCAATTAGGGACTATGGCTACACCTTC. Translating it yields CASSLRGEGAIRDYGYTF.

This chain uses TRBV28 with TRBJ2-7; D is perhaps TRBD1 or TRBD2 (5 bases each). Germline V gene sequence: CDR1 MDHEN, CDR2 SYDVKM. V was trimmed by 8 bases and J by 3 bases, leaving 32 bases between them. The length of the CDR3 is 19 residues. In DNA form, the CDR3 reads TGTGCCAGCGAAGGTCAGGCAGGGTCGGGAATGGGGCCCTTCTACGAGCAGTACTTC. It codes for CASEGQAGSGMGPFYEQYF.

The chain has TRBV5-4 and TRBJ2-7; 14 positions agree with TRBD2. The CDR3 consists of 16 residues. With 3 bases clipped from V and 7 bases from J, the junction kept 9 bases outside the gene matches. Germline loops: CDR1 SGHNT, CDR2 YYREEE (reference sequence). CDR3 amino acids: CASSSRTSGRSKEQYF. CDR3 coding DNA: TGTGCCAGCAGCTCTCGGACTAGCGGGAGGTCTAAAGAGCAGTACTTC.

The rearrangement joins TRBV4-2 to TRBJ2-7; TRBD2 is a possible D gene (6 bases). Germline V lookup: CDR1 LGHNA, CDR2 YNFKEQ. The CDR3 loop spans 16 amino acids. Trimming stripped 1 base from V and 3 bases from J, with 16 bases between. Here the CDR3 DNA reads TGTGCCAGCAGCCAAGCTTTGTTAGCGGACCTCTACGAGCAGTACTTC. The encoded protein is CASSQALLADLYEQYF.

The chain is built from TRBV28 and TRBJ2-2; either TRBD1 or TRBD2 may supply D (7 bases each). Per the germline V gene, CDR1 is MDHEN and CDR2 is SYDVKM. The CDR3 has 13 residues. V was shortened by 11 bases and J by 1 base, with 11 bases between the two germline ends. CDR3 coding DNA: TGTGCCTCCAGGGGGGGGAACACCGGGGAGCTGTTTTTT. The encoded protein is CASRGGNTGELFF.

This clone appeared once. This chain links TRBV4-1 with TRBJ2-1; D is perhaps TRBD1 or TRBD2 (5 bases each). In germline, CDR1 is MGHRA, CDR2 YSYEKL. Trimming pared 6 bases from V and 7 bases from J, leaving 19 bases between. The CDR3 sequence is 15 residues long. CDR3 sequence (DNA): TGCGCCAGCAGTCCCGAGGGGCATGGGGTAAATGAGCAGTTCTTC. It translates to CASSPEGHGVNEQFF.